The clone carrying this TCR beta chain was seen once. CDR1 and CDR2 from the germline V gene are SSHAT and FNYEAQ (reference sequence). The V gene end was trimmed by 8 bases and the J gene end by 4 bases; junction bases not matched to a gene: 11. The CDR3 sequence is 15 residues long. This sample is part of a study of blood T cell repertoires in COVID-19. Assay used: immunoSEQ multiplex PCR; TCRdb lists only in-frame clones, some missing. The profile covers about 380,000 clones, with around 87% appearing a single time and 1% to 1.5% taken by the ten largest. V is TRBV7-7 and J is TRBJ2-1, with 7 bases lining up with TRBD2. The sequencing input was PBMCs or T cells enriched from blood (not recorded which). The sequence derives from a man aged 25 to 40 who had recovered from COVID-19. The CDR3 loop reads CASGEGLGRYNEQFF. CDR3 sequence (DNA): TGTGCCAGCGGGGAGGGGTTGGGCCGGTACAATGAGCAGTTCTTC.